This T cell receptor beta chain appears in the sequencing data of a study of cytomegalovirus exposure and HLA in healthy donors. General study findings and limits: For most TCR beta V segments, an earlier analysis put the productive rate at about 87% or about 30% of the time. Among the sequence variants, a highly shared cluster was likely an artifact of sequencing.

Trimming pared 5 bases from V and 4 bases from J, leaving 6 bases between. Germline assignment: CDR1 DFQATT and CDR2 SNEGSKA (reference sequence). This CDR3 spans 10 amino acids. As concerns this clone: The antigen remains unidentified.

The PCR used 60 Vbeta and 13 Jbeta primers. Measured with immunoSEQ multiplex PCR; TCRdb has only the in-frame clones, and not every one. The sample has fewer than 200,000 clones; approximately 81% are singletons. The specimen sequenced was PBMCs. The receptor comes from a woman between 25 and 40 years old in good health and CMV-seronegative. This chain connects TRBV20-1 to TRBJ2-7; no clear D. CDR3 residues: CSAPRYEQYF. The CDR3 DNA is TGCAGTGCTCCCAGATACGAGCAGTACTTC.